This TCR beta chain derives from a study of CD8 T cells in ankylosing spondylitis. The study, taken as a whole, reports: Previous work reported some of these motif variants in the synovial fluid and blood of reactive arthritis. Typical of ankylosing spondylitis blood, it appeared, was a TCR beta motif of several highly homologous variants.

As to this clonotype: The antigen is undetermined.

Quantitative molecular-barcoded 5'-RACE generated the TCR beta libraries. TCRdb called the 5' RACE reads again in MiXCR, with one record for every CDR3 protein. Among 290,000 or so distinct CDR3 sequences listed, less than 25% were seen once. Losses at the gene ends were 6 bases for V and 5 bases for J; bases not matched to a gene: 13. This CDR3 is 17 amino acids long. The sequence was collected from a female donor with ankylosing spondylitis or in good health (not recorded which). The sample consisted of blood, either unsorted or a sorted T cell fraction (not recorded which). The rearrangement links TRBV12-3 or TRBV12-4 to TRBJ2-3, with 11 bases lining up with TRBD2. CDR3 coding DNA: TGTGCCAGCAGCCAAGGGCTAGCGGGAGGCAGGTTAGATACGCAGTATTTT. Its translation is CASSQGLAGGRLDTQYF.